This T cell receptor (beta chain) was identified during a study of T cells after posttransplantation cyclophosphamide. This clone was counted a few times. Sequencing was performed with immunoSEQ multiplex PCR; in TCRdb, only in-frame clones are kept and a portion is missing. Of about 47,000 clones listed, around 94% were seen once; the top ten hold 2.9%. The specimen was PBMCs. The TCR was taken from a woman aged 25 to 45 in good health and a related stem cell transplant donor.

CDR3 protein: CATSRGTGYEQYF. In DNA, the CDR3 is TGTGCCACCAGCAGAGGGACAGGGTACGAGCAGTACTTC. V gene TRBV15 combines with J gene TRBJ2-7; 8 bases match TRBD1. In germline, CDR1 is LNHNV, CDR2 YYDKDF (reference sequence). The CDR3 has 13 amino acids. Trimming at V came to 1 base and at J to 4 bases, leaving 0 bases not matched to a gene.